The sequence of this T cell receptor (beta chain) was determined in a study of cytomegalovirus exposure and HLA in healthy donors. The PCR made use of 60 Vbeta and 13 Jbeta primers. The table came from immunoSEQ multiplex PCR; TCRdb's copy has only in-frame clones and leaves some out. The sample yields approximately 170,000 clones, approximately 71% seen once. Notes on the study in general: The study had only CMV serostatus as immune exposure information. Accounts indicate the classifier identified cytomegalovirus status with strong specificity and sensitivity.

As to this clone: Antigen specificity is unknown.

This CDR3 contains 14 residues. The germline V gene encodes CDR1 SGHNT and CDR2 YENEEA. Trimming stripped 1 base from V and 1 base from J, with 7 bases between. The specimen sequenced was PBMCs. The sequence came from a girl aged 5 to 17 in good health and CMV-seronegative. This chain connects TRBV11-3 to TRBJ2-5; D perhaps matches TRBD2 (5 bases). The CDR3 nucleotides are TGTGCCAGCAGCTTAGGACTAAGCCAAGAGACCCAGTACTTC. Its translation is CASSLGLSQETQYF. Drawing the rest from reference TRBV11-3 and TRBJ2-5, the complete variable domain is EAGVVQSPRYKIIEKKQPVAFWCNPISGHNTLYWYLQNLGQGPELLIRYENEEAVDDSQLPKDRFSAERLKGVDSTLKIQPAELGDSAVYLCASSLGLSQETQYFGPGTRLLVL.